This T cell receptor (beta chain) was captured in a study of blood T cell repertoires in COVID-19. Across the study: Collection of acute and convalescent COVID-19 samples took place in the United States, Italy and Spain.

As handled by the study authors: Estimated nucleated cell counts came from reference gene primer amplification. Generated by immunoSEQ multiplex PCR, the TCRdb table keeps only in-frame clones and is missing some. That table furnishes V, J and clone size, whereas the DNA furnished D and trimming. Of 40,000 to 60,000 clones listed, around 84% are singletons. The CDR3 totals 15 residues. The J segment lost 4 bases and the V segment lost 5 bases, leaving 6 bases of the junction unmatched. Germline V gene sequence: CDR1 SGHTA, CDR2 FQGNSA. The sequence was obtained from a human donor in a cohort sampled during active COVID-19. Sequenced sample: peripheral blood. The gene calls are TRBV7-2 and TRBJ1-5; 9 nucleotides agree with TRBD1. CDR3 bases: TGTGCCAGCAGCCCCCAACAGGGGGCGAATCAGCCCCAGCATTTT. The encoded protein is CASSPQQGANQPQHF.